These 27 T cell receptor beta chains were all obtained from the same sample, sequenced in a study of blood T cell repertoires in COVID-19. Libraries were prepared by immunoSEQ multiplex PCR; TCRdb keeps only in-frame clonotypes and omits some of them. The sample has almost 200,000 clones, about 85% seen once. Source material: peripheral blood. The receptors come from a man between 60 and 70 years old with COVID-19, enrolled during active disease.

This chain connects TRBV29-1 to TRBJ1-2, with TRBD1 matching 9 bases. The CDR3 covers 12 residues. Germline CDR1 and CDR2: SQVTM and ANQGSEA. Trimming cost V 5 bases and J 8 bases; bases outside gene matches: 6. Here the CDR3 DNA reads TGCAGCGTTTACACAGGGGGCGCGGGCTACACCTTC. It encodes CSVYTGGAGYTF.

CDR3 region: CASKGDRGVTGELFF. As DNA, the CDR3 is TGTGCCAGCAAGGGCGACAGGGGGGTTACCGGGGAGCTGTTTTTT. The chain employs TRBV6-4 and TRBJ2-2; 9 nucleotides align to TRBD1. CDR1 MRHNA and CDR2 SNTAGT come from the germline V gene. This CDR3 region has 15 residues. J was trimmed by 5 bases and V by 7 bases; bases with no gene match: 8.

This clone was picked up a small number of times. V usage is TRBV5-4 and J usage is TRBJ1-2, with 8 nucleotides matching TRBD1. The CDR3 runs 16 residues. Trimming at V came to 4 bases and at J to 2 bases, leaving 10 bases not matched to a gene. Germline V gene lookup returns CDR1 SGHNT and CDR2 YYREEE (reference sequence). This CDR3 reads CASSLPIGQGNYGYTF. CDR3 nucleotides: TGTGCCAGCAGCCTACCCATTGGACAGGGAAACTATGGCTACACCTTC.

The chain links TRBV11-2 to TRBJ1-1; 8 bases map to TRBD1. Germline CDR1 SGHAT, CDR2 FQNNGV. The V segment lost 5 bases and the J segment 1 base; nucleotides outside the gene matches: 6. There are 15 residues in the CDR3. The CDR3 spells CASSVGGQANTEAFF. CDR3 bases: TGTGCCAGCAGCGTCGGGGGACAGGCGAACACTGAAGCTTTCTTT.

This rearrangement joins TRBV5-4 to TRBJ1-1, with 8 bases aligning to TRBD1. CDR1 is SGHNT and CDR2 is YYREEE in the germline V gene (reference sequence). The V and J ends lost 3 bases and 0 bases, in that order; junction bases with no gene match: 10. The CDR3 is made up of 17 amino acids. CDR3 coding DNA: TGTGCCAGCAGCTCGGCTCGGGACAGGTCCATGAACACTGAAGCTTTCTTT. It translates to CASSSARDRSMNTEAFF.

This chain connects TRBV30 to TRBJ1-2; a weak D match, TRBD1 (5 bases). The CDR3 sequence is 11 residues long. Germline lookup yields CDR1 GTSNPN and CDR2 SVGIG (reference sequence). V was shortened by 3 bases and J by 6 bases, with 8 bases between the two germline ends. The DNA for the CDR3 is TGTGCCTGGAGCACAGGAGATGGCTACACCTTC. Protein sequence: CAWSTGDGYTF.

The chain is built from TRBV2 and TRBJ2-7; the match to TRBD2 covers 9 bases. Germline lookup yields CDR1 SNHLY and CDR2 FYNNEI. The CDR3 is made up of 17 amino acids. Germline trimming cut 3 bases from V and 2 bases from J; bases unmatched to any gene: 11. This chain's CDR3 is CASSDPPRGGLAYEQYF. CDR3 nucleotide sequence: TGTGCCAGCAGTGACCCACCGCGGGGGGGACTAGCCTACGAGCAGTACTTC.

The chain couples TRBV6-5 to TRBJ1-2; D gene ambiguous. CDR1 and CDR2 from the germline V gene are MNHEY and SVGAGI. This CDR3 region has 14 residues. The germline V and J ends were trimmed by 8 bases and 2 bases, with 15 bases remaining between them. The DNA of the CDR3 is TGTGCCAGCTCCCTGGCGGGTCTCAACTATGGCTACACCTTC. Translating it yields CASSLAGLNYGYTF.

The CDR3 loop is CASSPGGVVRTEAFF. In DNA, the CDR3 is TGTGCCAGCAGCCCGGGGGGGGTGGTAAGAACTGAAGCTTTCTTT. The chain combines TRBV7-9 with TRBJ1-1; D perhaps matches TRBD1 (5 bases). Trimming took 5 bases from V and 5 from J, leaving 18 bases between them. CDR1 is SEHNR and CDR2 is FQNEAQ in the germline V gene (reference sequence). The CDR3 spans 15 residues.

This chain links TRBV4-1 with TRBJ1-2, with TRBD1 matching 7 bases. The CDR3 length is 14 residues. Trimming cost V 4 bases and J 4 bases; bases outside gene matches: 6. Looked up from germline, CDR1 is MGHRA and CDR2 is YSYEKL. CDR3 sequence reads: CASSLEQGTYGYTF. CDR3 coding DNA: TGCGCCAGCAGCCTCGAACAGGGGACCTATGGCTACACCTTC.

This chain connects TRBV7-8 to TRBJ2-3; the match to TRBD2 covers 7 bases. Losses at the gene ends were 5 bases for V and 0 bases for J; bases not matched to a gene: 11. Germline CDR1 and CDR2: SGHVS and FQNEAQ. This CDR3 has 17 residues. CDR3 nucleotide sequence: TGTGCCAGCAGCCTCCCGACTCTAGCGGAAAGCACAGATACGCAGTATTTT. This codes for CASSLPTLAESTDTQYF.

The gene calls are TRBV4-2 and TRBJ1-4, with TRBD1 matching over 8 bases. There are 16 residues in the CDR3. The germline V gene has CDR1 LGHNA and CDR2 YNFKEQ. The V gene end was trimmed by 0 bases and the J gene end by 7 bases; junction bases not matched to a gene: 7. CDR3 protein: CASSQDWQGALEKLFF. The CDR3 coding sequence is TGTGCCAGCAGCCAAGATTGGCAGGGGGCTCTTGAAAAACTGTTTTTT.

Only a few counts were recorded for this clone. The chain joins TRBV18 to TRBJ2-1; TRBD2 aligns across 8 bases. Trimming at V came to 0 bases and at J to 3 bases, leaving 4 bases not matched to a gene. CDR1 and CDR2 from the germline V gene are KGHSH and LQKENI. CDR3 length: 16 amino acids. CDR3 DNA: TGTGCCAGCTCACCACCGAGCGGGAGTTTCTACAATGAGCAGTTCTTC. This gives the protein CASSPPSGSFYNEQFF.

This clone was counted a single time. V is TRBV5-1 and J is TRBJ2-1; 8 bases map to TRBD2. CDR3 length: 15 amino acids. J gave up 4 bases and V 4 bases, and 7 bases lay outside the gene matches. CDR1 and CDR2 (germline): SGHRS, YFSETQ. CDR3 DNA: TGCGCCAGCAGCGTTAGCGGGACGTCGTACAATGAGCAGTTCTTC. It translates to CASSVSGTSYNEQFF.

V and J are TRBV7-9 and TRBJ1-4, with D maybe TRBD1 (6 bases). CDR3 length equals 16 residues. Trimming cost V 5 bases and J 7 bases, with 20 bases left between them. Per germline, CDR1 SEHNR and CDR2 FQNEAQ (reference sequence). CDR3 region: CASSRNPTGTAEKLFF. For the CDR3, the DNA is TGTGCCAGCAGCCGTAATCCGACAGGAACTGCTGAAAAACTGTTTTTT.

J is TRBJ1-3 and V is TRBV11-2; no clear D gene. Trimming shortened V by 2 bases and J by 5 bases, and 10 bases separated the two germline ends. Germline V gene sequence: CDR1 SGHAT, CDR2 FQNNGV. The length of the CDR3 is 14 residues. The CDR3 loop is CASSLSQTRNTIYF. As DNA, the CDR3 is TGTGCCAGCAGCTTAAGTCAGACTAGAAACACCATATATTTT.

V usage is TRBV9 and J usage is TRBJ1-3; 7 positions agree with TRBD1. CDR1 and CDR2 from the germline V gene are SGDLS and YYNGEE. The CDR3 sequence is 15 residues long. V lost 3 bases, J lost 6 bases, and 9 bases stayed unmatched. CDR3 sequence: CASSAETGRKNTIYF. The CDR3 DNA follows: TGTGCCAGCAGCGCCGAGACAGGGCGCAAAAACACCATATATTTT.

The J gene is TRBJ2-2, the V gene TRBV28; TRBD2 aligns across 11 bases. V was pared by 4 bases and J by 2 bases, with 9 bases of the junction left unmatched. This CDR3 has 18 residues. Germline CDR1 is MDHEN and CDR2 is SYDVKM. The CDR3 sequence is CASSSTPTSGRNTGELFF. The CDR3 DNA reads as TGTGCCAGCAGTTCAACCCCAACTAGCGGGAGAAACACCGGGGAGCTGTTTTTT.

The rearrangement joins TRBV4-2 to TRBJ1-4, with a tentative D call TRBD1 (5 bases). The germline V and J ends were trimmed by 5 bases and 5 bases, with 15 bases remaining between them. Germline loops: CDR1 LGHNA, CDR2 YNFKEQ. The length of the CDR3 is 15 residues. The CDR3: CASSSQGLGNEKLFF. For the CDR3, the DNA is TGTGCCAGCAGCTCGCAGGGCCTGGGGAATGAAAAACTGTTTTTT.

The genes are TRBV18 and TRBJ2-1, with D tentatively TRBD2 (5 bases). V was trimmed by 5 bases and J by 2 bases, leaving 13 bases between them. This CDR3 has 15 amino acids. The germline gives CDR1 KGHSH, CDR2 LQKENI. In DNA form, the CDR3 reads TGTGCCAGCTCAGCGATCTTCGGGGCCTACAATGAGCAGTTCTTC. This codes for CASSAIFGAYNEQFF.

V is TRBV4-2 and J is TRBJ1-6; maybe TRBD1 (6 bases). This CDR3 contains 16 residues. Trimming took 2 bases from V and 7 from J, leaving 15 bases between them. Germline CDR1 and CDR2: LGHNA and YNFKEQ. CDR3 nucleotides: TGTGCCAGCAGCCAACCAACAGGGCAGGGGAATTCACCCCTCCACTTT. Amino acid sequence: CASSQPTGQGNSPLHF.

The chain employs TRBV7-2 and TRBJ1-4; 7 bases map to TRBD1. The CDR3 length is 14 residues. Germline CDR1 reads SGHTA; CDR2 reads FQGNSA. J was trimmed by 8 bases and V by 6 bases; bases with no gene match: 9. The CDR3 DNA is TGTGCCAGCAGAGAAACAGGGGATGGCGAAAAACTGTTTTTT. It specifies CASRETGDGEKLFF.

This chain uses TRBV7-2 with TRBJ2-7; D might be TRBD1 (5 bases). Germline V gene data show CDR1 as SGHTA and CDR2 as FQGNSA. The CDR3 has 12 amino acids. Trimming cost V 3 bases and J 4 bases, with 7 bases left between them. The CDR3 spells CASSFDSYEQYF. The CDR3 nucleotides read TGTGCCAGCAGCTTTGACAGTTACGAGCAGTACTTC.

The chain employs TRBV6-5 and TRBJ1-1, with 10 bases identical to TRBD1. Germline V gene data show CDR1 as MNHEY and CDR2 as SVGAGI. The CDR3 has 15 amino acids. After removal of 2 bases from V and 6 bases from J, the junction contained 6 bases not matched to a gene. The CDR3 nucleotides are TGTGCCAGCAGTTACACCTGGACAGGGGGGGCTGAAGCTTTCTTT. It yields the protein CASSYTWTGGAEAFF.

This chain uses TRBV25-1 with TRBJ2-5; possibly TRBD2 for D (5 bases). The CDR3 consists of 13 residues. Germline CDR1 and CDR2: MGHDK and SYGVNS. V shed 6 bases and J shed 0 bases, with 8 bases lying between them. The CDR3 DNA reads TGTGCCAGCAGGTTAGCGAACCAAGAGACCCAGTACTTC. Residues: CASRLANQETQYF.

The CDR3 spells CASSQFGTGRSGELFF. For the CDR3, the DNA is TGCGCCAGCAGCCAATTCGGGACAGGGAGGTCCGGGGAGCTGTTTTTT. This sequence joins TRBV4-1 and TRBJ2-2; 9 bases map to TRBD1. With 2 bases clipped from V and 6 bases from J, the junction kept 7 bases outside the gene matches. The CDR3 is 16 amino acids. The V gene's germline CDR1 is MGHRA and CDR2 YSYEKL.

The chain carries TRBV7-9 and TRBJ2-1; 7 bases are a match to TRBD2. Trimming removed 3 bases from V and 7 bases from J; junction bases left unmatched: 9. Per the germline V gene, CDR1 is SEHNR and CDR2 is FQNEAQ (reference sequence). CDR3 size: 15 residues. The CDR3 protein is CASSLPGLLGNEQFF. For the CDR3, the DNA is TGTGCCAGCAGCTTGCCGGGACTATTAGGGAATGAGCAGTTCTTC. The whole variable domain, filled in from reference TRBV7-9 and TRBJ2-1, reads DTGVSQNPRHKITKRGQNVTFRCDPISEHNRLYWYRQTLGQGPEFLTYFQNEAQLEKSRLLSDRFSAERPKGSFSTLEIQRTEQGDSAMYLCASSLPGLLGNEQFFGPGTRLTVL.